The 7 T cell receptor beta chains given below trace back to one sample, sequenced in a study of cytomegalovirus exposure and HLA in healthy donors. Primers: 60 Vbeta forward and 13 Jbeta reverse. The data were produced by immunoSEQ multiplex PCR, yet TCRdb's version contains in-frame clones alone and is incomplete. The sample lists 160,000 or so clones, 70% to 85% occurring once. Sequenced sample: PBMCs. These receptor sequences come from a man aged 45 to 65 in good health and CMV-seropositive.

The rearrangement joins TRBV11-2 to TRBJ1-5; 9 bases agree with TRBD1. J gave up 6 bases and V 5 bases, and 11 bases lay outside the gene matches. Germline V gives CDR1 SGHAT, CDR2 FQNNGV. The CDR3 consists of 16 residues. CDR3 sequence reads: CASSPGDREIVQPQHF. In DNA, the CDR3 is TGTGCCAGCAGCCCAGGGGACAGGGAGATAGTTCAGCCCCAGCATTTT.

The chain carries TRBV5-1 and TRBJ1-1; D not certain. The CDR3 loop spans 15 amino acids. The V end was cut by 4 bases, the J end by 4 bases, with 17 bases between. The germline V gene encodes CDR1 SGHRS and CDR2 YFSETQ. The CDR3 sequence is CASSRGGFKGTEAFF. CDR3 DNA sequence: TGCGCCAGCAGCCGGGGAGGGTTTAAGGGCACTGAAGCTTTCTTT.

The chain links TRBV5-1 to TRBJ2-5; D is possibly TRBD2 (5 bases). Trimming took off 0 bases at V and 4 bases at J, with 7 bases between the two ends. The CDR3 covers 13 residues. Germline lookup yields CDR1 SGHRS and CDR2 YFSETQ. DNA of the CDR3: TGCGCCAGCAGCTTGGGGGCGGGAGAGACCCAGTACTTC. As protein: CASSLGAGETQYF.

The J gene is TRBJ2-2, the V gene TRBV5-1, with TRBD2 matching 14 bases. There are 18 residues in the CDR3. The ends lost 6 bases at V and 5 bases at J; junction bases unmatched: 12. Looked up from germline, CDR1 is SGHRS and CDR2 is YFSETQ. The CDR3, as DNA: TGCGCCAGCAAGAGGACTAGCGGGAGGCCCACGGGAACCGGGGAGCTGTTTTTT. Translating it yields CASKRTSGRPTGTGELFF.

The CDR3 nucleotides read TGTGCCAGCAGGCGGGGGGGGACTAGCTTTCTCCTTAGCTCCTACAATGAGCAGTTCTTC. Protein sequence: CASRRGGTSFLLSSYNEQFF. The chain couples TRBV28 to TRBJ2-1; 9 bases are a match to TRBD2. The CDR3 spans 20 residues. Germline CDR1 is MDHEN and CDR2 is SYDVKM. Germline trimming cut 6 bases from V and 0 bases from J; bases unmatched to any gene: 18.

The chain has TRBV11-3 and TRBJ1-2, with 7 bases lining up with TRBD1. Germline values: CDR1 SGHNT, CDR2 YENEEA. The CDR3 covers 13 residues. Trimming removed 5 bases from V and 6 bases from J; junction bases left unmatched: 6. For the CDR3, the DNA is TGTGCCAGCAGCCCGACAGGGATGGATGGCTACACCTTC. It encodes CASSPTGMDGYTF.

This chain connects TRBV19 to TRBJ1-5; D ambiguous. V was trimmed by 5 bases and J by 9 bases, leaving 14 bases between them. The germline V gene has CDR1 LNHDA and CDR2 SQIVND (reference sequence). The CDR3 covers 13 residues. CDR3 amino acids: CASSPDSTGPQHF. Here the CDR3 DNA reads TGTGCCAGTAGTCCTGACTCGACCGGGCCCCAGCATTTT.